Listed here are 26 T cell receptor beta chains from one sample, sequenced in a study of T-cell reconstitution after alpha-beta-depleted transplantation in children. Unique molecular identifiers were incorporated during preparation of the TCRbeta library. TCRdb reprocessed the PCR reads via MiXCR and lists one record per CDR3 protein. This table holds approximately 630,000 distinct CDR3 sequences, roughly 14% found once. Material: PBMCs, obtained before TCRalphabeta/CD19-depleted stem cell transplant. These TCRs come from a girl aged 2 to 9 with congenital amegakaryocytic thrombocytopenia, due to receive a stem cell transplant.

There are many counts of this clonotype. The chain carries TRBV19 and TRBJ2-1; perhaps TRBD1 as D (5 bases). Trimming took off 8 bases at V and 4 bases at J, with 18 bases between the two ends. This CDR3 is 15 amino acids long. Germline lookup yields CDR1 LNHDA and CDR2 SQIVND (reference sequence). Here the CDR3 reads CASGSWGIGYNEQFF. In DNA form, the CDR3 reads TGTGCCAGTGGAAGCTGGGGCATAGGTTACAATGAGCAGTTCTTC.

This clonotype was found many times. V and J are TRBV5-1 and TRBJ1-1; D is unclear. The CDR3 loop spans 13 amino acids. With 1 base removed from V and 1 base from J, the gap between germline ends came to 5 bases. CDR1 and CDR2 from the germline V gene are SGHRS and YFSETQ. The CDR3 loop reads CASSLSENTEAFF. CDR3 bases: TGCGCCAGCAGCTTGTCTGAGAACACTGAAGCTTTCTTT. The full variable domain, rest sourced from reference TRBV5-1 and TRBJ1-1, is KAGVTQTPRYLIKTRGQQVTLSCSPISGHRSVSWYQQTPGQGLQFLFEYFSETQRNKGNFPGRFSGRQFSNSRSEMNVSTLELGDSALYLCASSLSENTEAFFGQGTRLTVV.

The sample holds many counts of this clonotype. CDR3: CSAITGEGNQPQHF. In DNA, the CDR3 is TGCAGTGCGATTACAGGGGAGGGCAATCAGCCCCAGCATTTT. This chain joins TRBV20-1 and TRBJ1-5; 7 nucleotides match TRBD1. Unmatched junction bases numbered 7, after V lost 6 bases and J lost 2 bases. The CDR3 is made up of 14 amino acids. The V gene's germline CDR1 is DFQATT and CDR2 SNEGSKA (reference sequence).

Ten or more counts support this clonotype. This chain uses TRBV5-1 with TRBJ2-3; the D is unclear. The germline gives CDR1 SGHRS, CDR2 YFSETQ. This CDR3 comprises 14 residues. V dropped 4 bases and J dropped 4 bases, with 13 bases sitting between them. CDR3 coding DNA: TGCGCCAGCAGCCCAGTGGTTCGATCAGATACGCAGTATTTT. It is translated as CASSPVVRSDTQYF. Using reference TRBV5-1 and TRBJ2-3 for the parts outside the CDR3, the full variable domain is KAGVTQTPRYLIKTRGQQVTLSCSPISGHRSVSWYQQTPGQGLQFLFEYFSETQRNKGNFPGRFSGRQFSNSRSEMNVSTLELGDSALYLCASSPVVRSDTQYFGPGTRLTVL.

This clonotype appeared a few times. CDR3 loop: CASSQGLGGVGVKFADEQFF. The CDR3 DNA is TGCGCCAGCAGCCAAGGTCTGGGGGGAGTGGGGGTTAAGTTTGCGGATGAGCAGTTCTTC. This chain joins TRBV4-1 and TRBJ2-1; D is possibly TRBD2 (6 bases). Germline CDR1 reads MGHRA; CDR2 reads YSYEKL. V shed 1 base and J shed 8 bases, with 30 bases lying between them. The CDR3 consists of 20 residues.

This clonotype was recorded a few times. The rearrangement links TRBV18 to TRBJ2-2; D gene uncertain. This CDR3 is 15 amino acids long. With 4 bases removed from V and 0 bases from J, the gap between germline ends came to 9 bases. Germline V gives CDR1 KGHSH, CDR2 LQKENI. The CDR3 here is CASSLYPSNTGELFF. CDR3 bases: TGTGCCAGCTCACTTTACCCTTCGAACACCGGGGAGCTGTTTTTT.

The chain employs TRBV30 and TRBJ2-2; the D is unclear. The ends were cut back, 2 bases at V and 5 bases at J, with 6 bases in the middle. Germline V lookup: CDR1 GTSNPN, CDR2 SVGIG (reference sequence). The CDR3 contains 12 residues. CDR3 sequence reads: CAWSYLTGELFF. Here the CDR3 DNA reads TGTGCCTGGAGTTACCTGACCGGGGAGCTGTTTTTT.

This clonotype was seen a few times. The rearrangement links TRBV5-1 to TRBJ2-7, with D tentatively TRBD1 or TRBD2 (5 bases each). With 4 bases removed from V and 2 bases from J, the gap between germline ends came to 13 bases. Germline CDR1 SGHRS, CDR2 YFSETQ. The CDR3 spans 14 residues. The chain's CDR3 is CASSPIPGPYEQYF. CDR3 sequence (DNA): TGCGCCAGCAGCCCCATACCGGGGCCCTACGAGCAGTACTTC.

The chain employs TRBV12-3 or TRBV12-4 and TRBJ2-7; D possibly corresponds to TRBD2 (6 bases). The CDR3 runs 19 residues. V lost 4 bases and J 6 bases, leaving 31 bases between the germline ends. The CDR3 loop reads CASSSGWDQRHSGLLEQYF. In DNA, the CDR3 is TGTGCCAGCAGTTCAGGTTGGGACCAACGACACAGCGGACTACTCGAGCAGTACTTC.

The table lists this clonotype with many counts. The chain has TRBV6-1 and TRBJ2-5, with unresolved D. The CDR3 is 15 residues long. From germline, CDR1 is MNHNS and CDR2 SASEGT. The V and J ends lost 0 bases and 5 bases respectively, with 13 bases between them. The DNA of the CDR3 is TGTGCCAGCAGTGAAGCGCACGCTCAAGGGGAGACCCAGTACTTC. Translating gives CASSEAHAQGETQYF.

This chain links TRBV12-3 or TRBV12-4 with TRBJ2-7; D tentatively reads TRBD1 or TRBD2 (5 bases each). V shed 3 bases and J shed 1 base, with 10 bases lying between them. CDR3 length equals 14 residues. The CDR3 DNA follows: TGTGCCAGCAGTTTCCTGAGGGGATCCTACGAGCAGTACTTC. Protein product: CASSFLRGSYEQYF.

This clonotype has a handful of counts. The chain has TRBV5-1 and TRBJ2-1; 9 nucleotides match TRBD1. This CDR3 is 14 amino acids long. Trimming took 0 bases from V and 9 from J; bases not matched to a gene: 4. Germline lookup yields CDR1 SGHRS and CDR2 YFSETQ. CDR3 coding DNA: TGCGCCAGCAGCTTGGGGACAGGGGCCTTTGAGCAGTTCTTC. Residues: CASSLGTGAFEQFF.

Many counts were recorded for this clonotype. J is TRBJ2-2 and V is TRBV20-1; D perhaps matches TRBD2 (5 bases). The CDR3 loop spans 16 amino acids. From germline, CDR1 is DFQATT and CDR2 SNEGSKA (reference sequence). The V end lost 0 bases, the J end lost 3 bases, and 14 bases lay between the germline ends. The chain's CDR3 is CSARDPGELDTGELFF. The CDR3 bases are TGCAGTGCTAGAGATCCCGGGGAGCTTGACACCGGGGAGCTGTTTTTT.

The V call is TRBV7-9, the J call TRBJ1-2, with D unclear. Trimming pared 0 bases from V and 7 bases from J, leaving 9 bases between. This CDR3 comprises 13 residues. Germline V gene lookup returns CDR1 SEHNR and CDR2 FQNEAQ (reference sequence). CDR3 protein: CASSLAGSSGYTF. The DNA for the CDR3 is TGTGCCAGCAGCTTAGCAGGGAGCTCTGGCTACACCTTC. Using reference TRBV7-9 and TRBJ1-2 for the parts outside the CDR3, the full variable domain is DTGVSQNPRHKITKRGQNVTFRCDPISEHNRLYWYRQTLGQGPEFLTYFQNEAQLEKSRLLSDRFSAERPKGSFSTLEIQRTEQGDSAMYLCASSLAGSSGYTFGSGTRLTVV.

The V gene is TRBV7-2, the J gene TRBJ2-7, with 7 bases matching TRBD2. The length of the CDR3 is 15 residues. Germline trimming cut 5 bases from V and 0 bases from J; bases unmatched to any gene: 7. The V gene's germline CDR1 is SGHTA and CDR2 FQGNSA. CDR3 amino acids: CASSQTSPSSYEQYF. CDR3 nucleotide sequence: TGTGCCAGCAGCCAGACTAGCCCGAGCTCCTACGAGCAGTACTTC.

This clonotype was counted a few times. This chain uses TRBV25-1 with TRBJ1-6; no definite D call. The V end was cut by 0 bases, the J end by 5 bases, with 8 bases between. Germline V gives CDR1 MGHDK, CDR2 SYGVNS. The CDR3 has 15 residues. The CDR3 is CASSEYRADNSPLHF. Here the CDR3 DNA reads TGTGCCAGCAGTGAATATAGGGCTGATAATTCACCCCTCCACTTT.

This clonotype was seen more than once but under ten times. The J gene is TRBJ2-7, the V gene TRBV7-9; the D gene is possibly TRBD1 (6 bases). Per germline, CDR1 SEHNR and CDR2 FQNEAQ (reference sequence). The V end lost 4 bases, the J end lost 0 bases, and 10 bases lay between the germline ends. The CDR3 has 14 residues. Written as DNA, the CDR3 is TGTGCCAGCAGCTGGGAACAGGGCTCCTACGAGCAGTACTTC. As protein: CASSWEQGSYEQYF.

This clonotype has ten or more counts. The rearrangement joins TRBV28 to TRBJ1-5; no clear D gene. The V and J ends lost 5 bases and 5 bases respectively, with 7 bases between them. The CDR3 is 12 amino acids. Germline lookup yields CDR1 MDHEN and CDR2 SYDVKM. CDR3 DNA: TGTGCCAGCAGTATCAGATATCAGCCCCAGCATTTT. Translation: CASSIRYQPQHF. The full variable domain, its missing parts supplied by reference TRBV28 and TRBJ1-5, is DVKVTQSSRYLVKRTGEKVFLECVQDMDHENMFWYRQDPGLGLRLIYFSYDVKMKEKGDIPEGYSVSREKKERFSLILESASTNQTSMYLCASSIRYQPQHFGDGTRLSIL.

This clonotype came up many times. The chain carries TRBV7-9 and TRBJ2-7; D is possibly TRBD2 (6 bases). V was shortened by 3 bases and J by 3 bases, with 12 bases between the two germline ends. The germline CDR1 and CDR2 sequences are SEHNR and FQNEAQ (reference sequence). This CDR3 region has 14 residues. In nucleotides, the CDR3 is TGTGCCAGCAGCTTCGGGAGTAACCGCTACGAGCAGTACTTC. This sequence encodes CASSFGSNRYEQYF.

The CDR3 protein is CASSYSIPGTGYEQYF. Here the CDR3 DNA reads TGTGCCAGCAGTTACTCGATCCCCGGGACCGGCTACGAGCAGTACTTC. The chain carries TRBV6-5 and TRBJ2-7; either TRBD1 or TRBD2 may supply D (5 bases each). This CDR3 contains 16 residues. Looked up from germline, CDR1 is MNHEY and CDR2 is SVGAGI. V was clipped by 0 bases and J by 3 bases, with 15 bases between them.

This clonotype was seen only a few times. This chain joins TRBV2 and TRBJ1-1; unclear D gene. Looked up from germline, CDR1 is SNHLY and CDR2 is FYNNEI. Trimming shortened V by 5 bases and J by 3 bases, and 10 bases separated the two germline ends. The CDR3 is 13 residues long. The CDR3 loop reads CASSYDGDTEAFF. CDR3 sequence (DNA): TGTGCCAGCAGTTACGACGGGGACACTGAAGCTTTCTTT.

The chain has TRBV18 and TRBJ2-7; tentatively, D is TRBD2 (5 bases). Trimming removed 3 bases at V and 6 bases at J, with 12 bases between. Germline CDR1 and CDR2: KGHSH and LQKENI. The CDR3 totals 13 residues. The CDR3: CASSPGVGGEQYF. DNA for the CDR3: TGTGCCAGCTCACCGGGAGTCGGAGGCGAGCAGTACTTC.

There are many counts of this clonotype. V and J are TRBV5-1 and TRBJ1-5; no clear D gene. CDR1 and CDR2 (germline): SGHRS, YFSETQ. Trimming stripped 0 bases from V and 8 bases from J, with 9 bases between. CDR3 length equals 13 residues. The CDR3 coding sequence is TGCGCCAGCAGCTTGGCTGAGGGCGAGCCCCAGCATTTT. The encoded protein is CASSLAEGEPQHF.

J is TRBJ2-5 and V is TRBV20-1; TRBD2 agrees at 7 bases. Germline V gene lookup returns CDR1 DFQATT and CDR2 SNEGSKA (reference sequence). This CDR3 is 10 amino acids long. With V trimmed by 2 bases and J by 12 bases, 3 bases remained unmatched. CDR3 nucleotide sequence: TGCAGTGCTAGACGACTAGCCGAGTACTTC. It is translated as CSARRLAEYF.

A single count supports this clonotype. The V call is TRBV27, the J call TRBJ2-5, with D possibly being TRBD1 or TRBD2 (5 bases each). The CDR3 is made up of 14 amino acids. Trimming left V 0 bases short and J 5 bases short, with 10 bases between. CDR1 and CDR2 (germline): MNHEY, SMNVEV (reference sequence). CDR3 nucleotides: TGTGCCAGCAGTTTATCCCGGGGCCGGGAGACCCAGTACTTC. It codes for CASSLSRGRETQYF.

Concerning this clonotype itself: With a much larger clone just one base away, this may be a read error. The J gene is TRBJ2-3, the V gene TRBV12-3 or TRBV12-4; no reliable D call. The CDR3 has 14 residues. Trimming stripped 3 bases from V and 2 bases from J, with 9 bases between. The CDR3 is CASSFNDNTDTQYF. The DNA of the CDR3 is TGTGCCAGCAGTTTTAATGACAACACAGATACGCAGTATTTT.